Listed below are T cell receptor beta chains from one sample, sequenced in a study of shared clonotypes between healthy human individuals. Assay: immunoSEQ multiplex PCR; the TCRdb copy retains only in-frame clones and omits some. The table lists hundreds of thousands of clones, 74% of them singletons. Sequencing was carried out using memory CD4+ T cells sorted from blood. Receptors originate from a woman aged 25 to 39 in good health. The CDR3 runs from the conserved cysteine through the conserved F or W. The order of the fields is D gene, V gene, clone size, J gene, CDR3 protein, CDR3 DNA. The D gene is left open where the match is weak. Only some rows state a clone size, as once, few, many or a class for expanded clones.

>.|TRBV2|.|TRBJ2-5
CASSEFGEAETQYF
TGTGCCAGCAGTGAATTTGGGGAGGCGGAGACCCAGTACTTC
>.|TRBV28|.|TRBJ1-5
CASSSGGSGNQPQHF
TGTGCCAGCAGTTCGGGGGGTTCAGGCAATCAGCCCCAGCATTTT
>.|TRBV19|few|TRBJ2-3
CASSIGASTDTQYF
TGTGCCAGTAGTATAGGGGCTAGTACAGATACGCAGTATTTT
>.|TRBV6-5|.|TRBJ1-2
CASSYSSGAGGYTF
TGTGCCAGCAGTTACTCTTCTGGGGCAGGGGGCTACACCTTC
>TRBD1|TRBV4-1|.|TRBJ1-5
CASSQRTGDSNQPQHF
TGCGCCAGCAGCCAACGGACAGGGGACAGCAATCAGCCCCAGCATTTT
>.|TRBV28|.|TRBJ1-4
CASSSIQGRGAKLFF
TGTGCCAGCAGTTCCATCCAGGGGAGGGGAGCAAAACTGTTTTTT
>.|TRBV6-1|few|TRBJ1-3
CATPDTPGNTIYF
TGTGCCACCCCCGACACGCCTGGAAACACCATATATTTT
>.|TRBV19|few|TRBJ2-1
CASSISVNSYNEQFF
TGTGCCAGTAGTATATCTGTAAACTCCTACAATGAGCAGTTCTTC
>.|TRBV6-5|few|TRBJ1-1
CASSYSYQGSEAFF
TGTGCCAGCAGTTACTCGTATCAGGGTTCGGAAGCTTTCTTT
>TRBD1|TRBV6-1|.|TRBJ2-4
CASSGETGRSNIQYF
TGTGCCAGCAGTGGTGAGACAGGGAGATCCAACATTCAGTACTTC
>.|TRBV6-4|.|TRBJ2-7
CASSEARAYEQYF
TGTGCCAGCAGTGAAGCCCGGGCCTACGAGCAGTACTTC
>.|TRBV7-2|many|TRBJ1-3
CASSLGGNTIYF
TGTGCCAGCAGCTTAGGTGGAAACACCATATATTTT
>.|TRBV11-2|.|TRBJ2-7
CASSLIGYEQYF
TGTGCCAGCAGCTTAATAGGCTACGAGCAGTACTTC